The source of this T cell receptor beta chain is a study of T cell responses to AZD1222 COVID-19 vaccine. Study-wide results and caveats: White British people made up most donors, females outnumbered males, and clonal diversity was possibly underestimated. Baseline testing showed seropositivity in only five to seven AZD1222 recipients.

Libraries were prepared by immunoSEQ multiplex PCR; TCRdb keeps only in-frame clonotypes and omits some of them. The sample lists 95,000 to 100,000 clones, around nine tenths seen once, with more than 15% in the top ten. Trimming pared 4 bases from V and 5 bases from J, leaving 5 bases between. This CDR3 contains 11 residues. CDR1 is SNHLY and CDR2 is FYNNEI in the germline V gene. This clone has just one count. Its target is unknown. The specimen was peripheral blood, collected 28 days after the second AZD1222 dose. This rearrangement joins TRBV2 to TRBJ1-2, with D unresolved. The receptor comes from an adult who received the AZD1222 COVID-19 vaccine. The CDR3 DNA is TGTGCCAGCAGTGTATATTATGGCTACACCTTC. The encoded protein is CASSVYYGYTF.